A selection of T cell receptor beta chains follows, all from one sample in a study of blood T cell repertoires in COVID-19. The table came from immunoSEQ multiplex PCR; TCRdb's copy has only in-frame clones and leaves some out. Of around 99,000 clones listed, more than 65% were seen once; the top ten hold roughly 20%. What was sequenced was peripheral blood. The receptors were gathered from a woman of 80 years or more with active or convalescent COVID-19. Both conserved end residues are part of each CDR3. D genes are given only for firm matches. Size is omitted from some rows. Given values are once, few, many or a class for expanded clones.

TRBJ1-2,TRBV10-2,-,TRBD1,TGCGCCAGCACCCTCGACAGGGTTGTCTACGATGGCTACACCTTC,CASTLDRVVYDGYTF
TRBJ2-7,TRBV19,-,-,TGTGCCAGTAGTATAGGTGGGACACGCTCCTACGAGCAGTACTTC,CASSIGGTRSYEQYF
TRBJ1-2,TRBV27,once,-,TGTGCCAGCAGTGAGGACAGACGAAACTATGGCTACACCTTC,CASSEDRRNYGYTF
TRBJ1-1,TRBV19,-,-,TGTGCCAGTAGTATAGTTCCGCGGGACACTGAAGCTTTCTTT,CASSIVPRDTEAFF
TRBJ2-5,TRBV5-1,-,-,TGTGCCAGCAGGCCCAACTCAGGGCAAGAGACCCAGTACTTC,CASRPNSGQETQYF
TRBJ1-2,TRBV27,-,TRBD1,TGTGCCAGCAGTTCGACAGGGTATGGCTACACCTTC,CASSSTGYGYTF
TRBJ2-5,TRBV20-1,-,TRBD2,TGCAGTGCTAGTCCAGCGGGAGCGAACCAAGAGACCCAGTACTTC,CSASPAGANQETQYF
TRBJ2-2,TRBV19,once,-,TGTGCCAGTAGTAACCGACAGGATTTGAGGTGGTCCGGGGAGCTGTTTTTT,CASSNRQDLRWSGELFF
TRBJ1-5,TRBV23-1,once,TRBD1,TGCGCCAGCAAAGAAGACAGGGGCAATCAGCCCCAGCATTTT,CASKEDRGNQPQHF
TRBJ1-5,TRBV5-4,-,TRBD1,TGTGCCAGCAGCGACAGGGGTAGCAATCAGCCCCAGCATTTT,CASSDRGSNQPQHF
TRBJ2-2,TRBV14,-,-,TGTGCCAGCAGCCATCGGTACGGGGGGGAGCTGTTTTTT,CASSHRYGGELFF
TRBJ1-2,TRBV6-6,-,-,TGTGCCAGCAGTTACCGGCAGGGCGGGGTGGATTATGGCTACACCTTC,CASSYRQGGVDYGYTF
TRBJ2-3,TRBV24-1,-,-,TGTGCCACCAGTGATTTTTCGGGAGATACGCAGTATTTT,CATSDFSGDTQYF
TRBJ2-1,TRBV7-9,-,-,TGTGCCAGCAGCCCAATACAGGTCCGGAATGAGCAGTTCTTC,CASSPIQVRNEQFF
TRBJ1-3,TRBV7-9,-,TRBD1,TGTGCCAGCAGCTTATTGGCCGGGACAGGGACTGGAAACACCATATATTTT,CASSLLAGTGTGNTIYF
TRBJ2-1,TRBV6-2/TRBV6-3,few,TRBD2,TGTGCCAGCAGTTACGAAGCGGGAGGGTACAATGAGCAGTTCTTC,CASSYEAGGYNEQFF
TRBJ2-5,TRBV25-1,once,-,TGTGCCAGCAGTCTGCTCCGGGACACCCAAGAGACCCAGTACTTC,CASSLLRDTQETQYF
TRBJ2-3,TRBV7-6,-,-,TGTGCCAGCAGCTTGGGCCGGCCCTCACGAGGGGATACGCAGTATTTT,CASSLGRPSRGDTQYF
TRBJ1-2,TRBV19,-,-,TGTGCCAGCACCCGCACGGGGACACTCAATGGCTACACCTTC,CASTRTGTLNGYTF
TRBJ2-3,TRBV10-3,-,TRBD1,TGTGCCATCAGTGACGGACAGGGCCGGTATTTT,CAISDGQGRYF
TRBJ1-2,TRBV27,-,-,TGTGCCAGCAGTTGGGCCTATAACTATGGCTACACCTTC,CASSWAYNYGYTF
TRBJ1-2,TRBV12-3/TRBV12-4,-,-,TGTGCCAGCAGATCCGGTTATTTTGGCTACACCTTC,CASRSGYFGYTF
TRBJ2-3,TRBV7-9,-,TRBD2,TGTGCCAGCAGCTTAGCTGGCGGGAGCGGGGATACGCAGTATTTT,CASSLAGGSGDTQYF
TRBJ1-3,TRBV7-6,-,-,TGTGCCAGCAGCTCGAAACCGGGGGTACCTGGAAACACCATATATTTT,CASSSKPGVPGNTIYF
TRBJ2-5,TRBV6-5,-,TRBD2,TGTGCCAGCAGTTACTTGACTAGCGGGAGAGCCCAGTACTTC,CASSYLTSGRAQYF
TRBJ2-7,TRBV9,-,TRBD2,TGTGCCAGCAGCGCCCGGGCGGGAGAATCCTACGAGCAGTACTTC,CASSARAGESYEQYF
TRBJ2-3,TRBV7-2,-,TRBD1,TGTGCCAGCAGCTTACAGGGGGCTTGGACAGATACGCAGTATTTT,CASSLQGAWTDTQYF